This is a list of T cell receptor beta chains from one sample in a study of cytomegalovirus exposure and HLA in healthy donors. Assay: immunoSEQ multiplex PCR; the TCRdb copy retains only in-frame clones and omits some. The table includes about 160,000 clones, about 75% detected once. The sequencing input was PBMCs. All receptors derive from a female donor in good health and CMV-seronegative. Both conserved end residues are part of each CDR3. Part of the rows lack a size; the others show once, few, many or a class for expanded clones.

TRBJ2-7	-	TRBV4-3	CASSQDWEGLGEQYF
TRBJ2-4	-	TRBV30	CAWTGGQVAKNIQYF
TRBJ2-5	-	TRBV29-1	CSVEEGEEFKVTQYF
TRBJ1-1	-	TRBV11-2	CASNRGEAVGNEAFF
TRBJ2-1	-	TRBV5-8	CASSLESLGINEQFF
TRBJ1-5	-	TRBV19	CASSLDRVGGQPQHF
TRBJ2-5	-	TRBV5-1	CASSLGASGSNEQYF
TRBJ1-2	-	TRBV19	CASSINPTVFDGYTF
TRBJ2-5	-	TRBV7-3	CASRARGSGSQETQYF
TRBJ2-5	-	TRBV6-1	CASSEREGETQYF
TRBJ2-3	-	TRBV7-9	CASSFREADTQYF
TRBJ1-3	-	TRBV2	CASSGYTIYF
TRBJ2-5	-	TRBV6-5	CASSYTRGGLETQYF
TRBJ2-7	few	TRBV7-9	CSSSSTSGSLHEQYF
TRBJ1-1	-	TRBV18	CASSPTTGGNTEAFF